The 32 T cell receptor beta chains listed next were all sequenced from one sample in a study of graft-versus-host responses after intestinal transplantation. Assay used: immunoSEQ multiplex PCR; TCRdb lists only in-frame clones, some missing. The sample has 15,000 or so clones, around 77% seen once; the top ten hold about 3.9%. Processing was applied to graft tissue in order to liberate intraepithelial and lamina propria lymphocytes. Here the sequenced sample was ileum tissue, taken just under 28 days after intestinal transplant. These receptors were collected from a human patient who received an intestinal transplant, so some T cells may come from the graft donor.

On this clone itself: Other nucleotide sequences in the sample specify the same CDR3. In DNA, the CDR3 is TGTGCCAGCAGCCAAGACAGGGGGAATCAGCCCCAGCATTTT. Amino acid sequence: CASSQDRGNQPQHF. The chain couples TRBV4-2 to TRBJ1-5; 7 bases line up with TRBD1. Germline assignment: CDR1 LGHNA and CDR2 YNFKEQ. V lost 0 bases to trimming and J lost 4 bases; unmatched junction nucleotides: 0. The CDR3 has 14 amino acids.

This chain connects TRBV7-8 to TRBJ2-1; D might be TRBD1 (6 bases). CDR3 length equals 17 residues. Trimming removed 2 bases from V and 12 bases from J, with 26 bases in between. The germline V gene has CDR1 SGHVS and CDR2 FQNEAQ. The CDR3 DNA sequence: TGTGCCAGCAGCTTATACAAAGGACAGTTCGGGGCTATTGGGCAGTTCTTC. Protein sequence: CASSLYKGQFGAIGQFF.

The chain is built from TRBV4-1 and TRBJ2-3, with a possible D match to TRBD2 (5 bases). Germline CDR1 is MGHRA and CDR2 is YSYEKL. The CDR3 covers 16 residues. The germline V and J ends were trimmed by 4 bases and 4 bases, with 18 bases remaining between them. The CDR3 coding sequence is TGCGCCAGCAGCCGCCAGTTGGTCGGGATTTCAGATACGCAGTATTTT. Its translation is CASSRQLVGISDTQYF.

The chain is built from TRBV5-1 and TRBJ2-3; tentative D call: TRBD2 (5 bases). The CDR3 spans 15 residues. CDR1 and CDR2 (germline): SGHRS, YFSETQ. With 4 bases removed from V and 3 bases from J, the gap between germline ends came to 15 bases. The CDR3, as DNA: TGCGCCAGCAGCCCTATCGGGGAAAGGACAGATACGCAGTATTTT. It codes for CASSPIGERTDTQYF. The whole variable domain, filled in from reference TRBV5-1 and TRBJ2-3, reads KAGVTQTPRYLIKTRGQQVTLSCSPISGHRSVSWYQQTPGQGLQFLFEYFSETQRNKGNFPGRFSGRQFSNSRSEMNVSTLELGDSALYLCASSPIGERTDTQYFGPGTRLTVL.

The chain links TRBV6-1 to TRBJ1-4; maybe TRBD1 (6 bases). The V and J ends lost 3 bases and 6 bases respectively, with 11 bases between them. The CDR3 is 14 residues long. CDR1 and CDR2 from the germline V gene are MNHNS and SASEGT. CDR3 loop: CASSEDRLDEKLFF. The CDR3 coding sequence is TGTGCCAGCAGTGAGGACAGACTTGATGAAAAACTGTTTTTT.

CDR3 protein: CASTNHLKAGGNTEAFF. The CDR3 nucleotides read TGTGCCAGCACCAACCACCTAAAAGCGGGGGGCAACACTGAAGCTTTCTTT. This chain links TRBV7-6 with TRBJ1-1; maybe TRBD1 (6 bases). Germline values: CDR1 SGHVS, CDR2 FNYEAQ. The CDR3 consists of 17 residues. V was cut by 7 bases and J by 2 bases, with 23 bases left in between.

This chain joins TRBV19 and TRBJ1-5; D unclear. CDR3 size: 12 residues. V was cut by 6 bases and J by 3 bases, with 6 bases left in between. Germline V gene sequence: CDR1 LNHDA, CDR2 SQIVND (reference sequence). The CDR3 DNA follows: TGTGCCAGTAGCCTATACAATCAGCCCCAGCATTTT. It yields the protein CASSLYNQPQHF.

The V gene is TRBV7-6, the J gene TRBJ2-5; a possible D gene is TRBD2 (5 bases). Germline V gene sequence: CDR1 SGHVS, CDR2 FNYEAQ. Trimming shortened V by 7 bases and J by 2 bases, and 14 bases separated the two germline ends. The CDR3 totals 14 residues. CDR3 nucleotide sequence: TGTGCCAGCACCCCGGGGTTCCAGCAAGAGACCCAGTACTTC. This gives the protein CASTPGFQQETQYF.

The chain joins TRBV5-4 to TRBJ1-4; D remains unclear. V shed 1 base and J shed 0 bases, with 4 bases lying between them. The length of the CDR3 is 14 residues. Per the germline V gene, CDR1 is SGHNT and CDR2 is YYREEE (reference sequence). Here the CDR3 reads CASSLTATNEKLFF. The DNA of the CDR3 is TGTGCCAGCAGCTTGACAGCAACTAATGAAAAACTGTTTTTT. The full variable domain, with the rest looked up from reference TRBV5-4 and TRBJ1-4, is ETGVTQSPTHLIKTRGQQVTLRCSSQSGHNTVSWYQQALGQGPQFIFQYYREEENGRGNFPPRFSGLQFPNYSSELNVNALELDDSALYLCASSLTATNEKLFFGSGTQLSVL.

The rearrangement uses TRBV6-1 and TRBJ2-7; D unresolved. V lost 0 bases and J 3 bases, leaving 18 bases between the germline ends. The CDR3 extends over 17 amino acids. Germline loops: CDR1 MNHNS, CDR2 SASEGT. The CDR3 region is CASSEALPGRRVYEQYV. CDR3 in DNA: TGTGCCAGCAGTGAAGCGCTTCCGGGTCGACGGGTCTACGAGCAGTACGTC.

As DNA, the CDR3 is TGCGCCAGCAGCGAGTGGGGGGGTCCCAATCAGCCCCAGCATTTT. Translation gives CASSEWGGPNQPQHF. The V gene is TRBV5-1, the J gene TRBJ1-5; the D gene is possibly TRBD1 (5 bases). Germline CDR1 SGHRS, CDR2 YFSETQ. This CDR3 has 15 residues. Between the trimmed V and J ends, which lost 4 bases and 3 bases, there was a span of 14 bases.

A single count supports this clone. V gene TRBV7-2 combines with J gene TRBJ1-2, with no clear D. The ends were cut back, 2 bases at V and 3 bases at J, with 4 bases in the middle. The V gene's germline CDR1 is SGHTA and CDR2 FQGNSA. This CDR3 is built from 12 residues. The CDR3 sequence: CASSLQDYGYTF. In DNA, the CDR3 is TGTGCCAGCAGCTTACAGGACTATGGCTACACCTTC.

The chain recombines TRBV27 with TRBJ1-5; 7 bases map to TRBD1. The CDR3 extends over 14 amino acids. The trim removed 5 bases at V and 6 bases at J, leaving 7 bases unmatched. Germline CDR1 and CDR2: MNHEY and SMNVEV (reference sequence). The CDR3 region has the DNA TGTGCCAGCAGTCCCCGACAGGGTACTCAGCCCCAGCATTTT. Amino acids: CASSPRQGTQPQHF.

The CDR3 is CASRRTSGGTDTQYF. The CDR3 region has the DNA TGTGCCAGCAGGAGAACTAGCGGGGGCACAGATACGCAGTATTTT. This rearrangement joins TRBV6-4 to TRBJ2-3; 10 bases map to TRBD2. CDR1 and CDR2 (germline): MRHNA, SNTAGT. CDR3 length: 15 amino acids. The junction had 4 bases not matched to a gene; V was cut back by 6 bases and J by 1 base.

The chain employs TRBV7-2 and TRBJ2-5; TRBD1 matches 9 bases. CDR1 and CDR2 from the germline V gene are SGHTA and FQGNSA. The CDR3 length is 16 residues. The trim removed 5 bases at V and 4 bases at J, leaving 11 bases unmatched. The CDR3: CASSPRAGQGSETQYF. The CDR3 region has the DNA TGTGCCAGCAGCCCGCGAGCGGGACAGGGCTCAGAGACCCAGTACTTC.

The chain combines TRBV5-4 with TRBJ2-6; a weak D match, TRBD2 (5 bases). The CDR3 runs 16 residues. V was pared by 4 bases and J by 2 bases, with 13 bases between. Germline-derived CDR1 and CDR2 are SGHNT and YYREEE (reference sequence). CDR3 sequence (DNA): TGTGCCAGCAGCCCGGGGTTATTGACTGGGGCCAACGTCCTGACTTTC. It is translated as CASSPGLLTGANVLTF.

The rearrangement uses TRBV9 and TRBJ2-1; possible D gene TRBD1, 5 bases. The CDR3 length is 15 residues. V gave up 0 bases and J gave up 6 bases, with 13 bases separating them. CDR1 and CDR2 from the germline V gene are SGDLS and YYNGEE. CDR3 sequence (DNA): TGTGCCAGCAGCGTAGGTGCAGGGATTCGCAATGAGCAGTTCTTC. Its translation: CASSVGAGIRNEQFF. The full variable domain, its missing parts supplied by reference TRBV9 and TRBJ2-1, is DSGVTQTPKHLITATGQRVTLRCSPRSGDLSVYWYQQSLDQGLQFLIQYYNGEERAKGNILERFSAQQFPDLHSELNLSSLELGDSALYFCASSVGAGIRNEQFFGPGTRLTVL.

V gene TRBV14 combines with J gene TRBJ1-2; D possibly corresponds to TRBD1 (5 bases). The CDR3 covers 14 residues. V was shortened by 3 bases and J by 4 bases, with 12 bases between the two germline ends. Germline-derived CDR1 and CDR2 are SGHDN and FVKESK. DNA for the CDR3: TGTGCCAGCAGCCAGGGGGGAAGTGGCTATGGCTACACCTTC. Its protein product is CASSQGGSGYGYTF.

This clone was counted only a few times. CDR3 sequence reads: CASSKYPGPNGGEQFF. The CDR3 bases are TGTGCCAGCAGCAAATACCCGGGCCCCAACGGGGGAGAGCAGTTCTTC. The gene calls are TRBV6-4 and TRBJ2-1, with D perhaps TRBD2 (6 bases). This CDR3 has 16 amino acids. With 6 bases removed from V and 10 bases from J, the gap between germline ends came to 25 bases. CDR1 is MRHNA and CDR2 is SNTAGT in the germline V gene.

The V call is TRBV7-2, the J call TRBJ2-1; 10 bases line up with TRBD2. V lost 2 bases to trimming and J lost 7 bases; unmatched junction nucleotides: 14. CDR3 length: 18 residues. Germline CDR1 reads SGHTA; CDR2 reads FQGNSA. Written as DNA, the CDR3 is TGTGCCAGCAGCTTAATTGGGCTTCTAGCGGGGGATAGAAATGAGCAGTTCTTC. Encoded protein: CASSLIGLLAGDRNEQFF.

The CDR3 DNA sequence: TGTGCCAGCAGAACCGGACTAGTGACAGATACGCAGTATTTT. It translates to CASRTGLVTDTQYF. The chain links TRBV6-6 to TRBJ2-3; 7 bases are a match to TRBD2. The CDR3 length is 14 residues. Germline V gene sequence: CDR1 MNHNY, CDR2 SVGAGI (reference sequence). The V and J ends lost 6 bases and 3 bases, in that order; junction bases with no gene match: 6.

This chain connects TRBV25-1 to TRBJ2-1; D is unresolved. V gave up 8 bases and J gave up 3 bases, with 17 bases separating them. Germline CDR1 reads MGHDK; CDR2 reads SYGVNS. The length of the CDR3 is 15 residues. CDR3 DNA sequence: TGTGCCAGCTCCGGTCCGGCGGTATTCTACAATGAGCAGTTCTTC. Its translation: CASSGPAVFYNEQFF.

This clone came up once. Other DNA variants within this sample encode the same CDR3. This sequence joins TRBV9 and TRBJ2-3, with 10 bases aligning to TRBD2. Trimming took 0 bases from V and 1 from J; bases not matched to a gene: 2. There are 16 residues in the CDR3. The V gene's germline CDR1 is SGDLS and CDR2 YYNGEE. The CDR3 here is CASSVVLAGGTDTQYF. The CDR3 DNA reads as TGTGCCAGCAGCGTAGTGCTAGCGGGGGGCACAGATACGCAGTATTTT.

V and J are TRBV29-1 and TRBJ2-1; 10 bases fit TRBD1. With 6 bases clipped from V and 6 bases from J, the junction kept 5 bases outside the gene matches. The CDR3 has 13 residues. CDR1 is SQVTM, CDR2 ANQGSEA, per germline. CDR3 sequence reads: CSVTGTGVNEQFF. The CDR3 DNA sequence: TGCAGCGTCACCGGGACAGGGGTCAATGAGCAGTTCTTC.

The chain couples TRBV4-1 to TRBJ1-1; a possible D gene is TRBD1 (5 bases). Germline V gene lookup returns CDR1 MGHRA and CDR2 YSYEKL. The CDR3 length is 14 residues. The V and J ends lost 1 base and 4 bases respectively, with 10 bases between them. The CDR3 protein is CASSQVGGVTEAFF. The DNA of the CDR3 is TGCGCCAGCAGCCAAGTTGGAGGGGTCACTGAAGCTTTCTTT.

The V gene is TRBV9, the J gene TRBJ2-2, with D possibly being TRBD1 (5 bases). Germline assignment: CDR1 SGDLS and CDR2 YYNGEE. Trimming pared 4 bases from V and 4 bases from J, leaving 8 bases between. The CDR3 is 13 residues long. CDR3 region: CASSYQGTGELFF. As DNA, the CDR3 is TGTGCCAGCAGCTACCAGGGCACCGGGGAGCTGTTTTTT.

This chain uses TRBV28 with TRBJ2-1, with TRBD2 matching 10 bases. The CDR3 extends over 15 amino acids. CDR1 and CDR2 from the germline V gene are MDHEN and SYDVKM. With 4 bases clipped from V and 3 bases from J, the junction kept 3 bases outside the gene matches. As DNA, the CDR3 is TGTGCCAGCAGTTCGGCTAGCGGGAGCTACAATGAGCAGTTCTTC. It translates to CASSSASGSYNEQFF.

This chain links TRBV6-6 with TRBJ2-7, with a tentative D call TRBD2 (6 bases). The CDR3 spans 15 residues. Germline V CDR1 and CDR2: MNHNY, SVGAGI (reference sequence). Trimming took 2 bases from V and 3 from J, leaving 14 bases between them. CDR3 nucleotides: TGTGCCAGCAGTTACAGGATAGGGGAGGTCTACGAGCAGTACGTC. Translation: CASSYRIGEVYEQYV.

This clone was detected only a few times. V and J are TRBV15 and TRBJ1-2; tentatively, D is TRBD1 (6 bases). The CDR3 has 14 amino acids. The germline CDR1 and CDR2 sequences are LNHNV and YYDKDF (reference sequence). V was trimmed by 0 bases and J by 4 bases, leaving 9 bases between them. This CDR3 is CATSRDPGVYGYTF. The CDR3 DNA is TGTGCCACCAGCAGAGATCCAGGGGTCTATGGCTACACCTTC.

This clone was detected a few times. The chain joins TRBV7-6 to TRBJ1-1; the match to TRBD1 covers 8 bases. With V trimmed by 3 bases and J by 6 bases, 3 bases remained unmatched. This CDR3 is 13 amino acids long. Germline V gene lookup returns CDR1 SGHVS and CDR2 FNYEAQ. The DNA of the CDR3 is TGTGCCAGCAGCTTCGACAGGGGATCTGAAGCTTTCTTT. Its protein is CASSFDRGSEAFF.

Only a few counts were recorded for this clone. The V call is TRBV6-1, the J call TRBJ2-7, with 8 bases identical to TRBD1. CDR1 is MNHNS, CDR2 SASEGT, per germline. The CDR3 has 14 amino acids. Trimming at V came to 4 bases and at J to 4 bases, leaving 6 bases not matched to a gene. The CDR3 sequence is CASSVFGTGYEQYV. The CDR3 DNA reads TGTGCCAGCAGTGTTTTCGGGACAGGTTACGAGCAGTACGTC.

This clone occurred a few times. This chain links TRBV4-3 with TRBJ1-4, with 8 bases fitting TRBD1. CDR3 length: 16 amino acids. In germline, CDR1 is LGHNA, CDR2 YSLEER. V gave up 4 bases and J gave up 4 bases; unmatched junction bases: 8. The CDR3: CASSRTGQLSNEKLFF. CDR3 nucleotides: TGCGCCAGCAGCCGGACAGGGCAGCTCAGTAATGAAAAACTGTTTTTT.